Below are 17 T cell receptor beta chains sequenced from a single sample in a study of beta chain features in type 1 diabetes. The entirety of the isolated RNA underwent reverse transcription, so expressed TCRB transcripts were sequenced. Produced via immunoSEQ multiplex PCR; TCRdb's table is partial and in-frame only. The sample records some 230,000 clones, over 9.5% being singletons. Sequencing was carried out using naive CD4+ T cells from blood. Receptor source: a young woman in good health.

This clone has only a few counts. The chain combines TRBV15 with TRBJ1-5; D unresolved. This CDR3 has 17 residues. V gave up 0 bases and J gave up 7 bases, with 19 bases separating them. Germline assignment: CDR1 LNHNV and CDR2 YYDKDF (reference sequence). For the CDR3, the DNA is TGTGCCACCAGCAGAGATCTAGTCAGCGCCGGCCGGCAGCCCCAGCATTTT. It codes for CATSRDLVSAGRQPQHF.

This rearrangement joins TRBV7-2 to TRBJ2-5, with 7 positions matching TRBD2. The germline V gene has CDR1 SGHTA and CDR2 FQGNSA. The CDR3 sequence is 15 residues long. The J segment lost 4 bases and the V segment lost 1 base, leaving 6 bases of the junction unmatched. This chain's CDR3 is CASSLVGGVGETQYF. Here the CDR3 DNA reads TGTGCCAGCAGCTTAGTGGGAGGGGTGGGAGAGACCCAGTACTTC.

The chain joins TRBV25-1 to TRBJ2-5; the match to TRBD1 covers 7 bases. TRBJ2-7 matches the DNA end more closely, so the J call is doubtful. Per the germline V gene, CDR1 is MGHDK and CDR2 is SYGVNS. The CDR3 extends over 13 amino acids. The CDR3 reads CASSATGPYEQYF. The CDR3 DNA follows: TGTGCCAGCAGTGCGACAGGGCCCTACGAGCAGTACTTC.

The chain links TRBV7-9 to TRBJ1-2, with D hard to call. The V end was cut by 1 base, the J end by 2 bases, with 20 bases between. This CDR3 has 18 amino acids. Per the germline V gene, CDR1 is SEHNR and CDR2 is FQNEAQ (reference sequence). DNA for the CDR3: TGTGCCAGCAGCTTAGTTTCAAGTATCGGGGATTCGAACTATGGCTACACCTTC. Its translation: CASSLVSSIGDSNYGYTF.

In nucleotides, the CDR3 is TGTGCCACCTCTCCGGGACAGGGTCCCTACTATGGCTACACCTTC. Translation: CATSPGQGPYYGYTF. The V and J genes are TRBV9 and TRBJ1-2; 9 positions agree with TRBD1. The junction had 12 bases not matched to a gene; V was cut back by 9 bases and J by 3 bases. From germline, CDR1 is SGDLS and CDR2 YYNGEE. This CDR3 is 15 amino acids long.

In its sample, this clone was seen a few times. The chain couples TRBV7-6 to TRBJ1-1; D is unclear. Germline lookup yields CDR1 SGHVS and CDR2 FNYEAQ. Trimming stripped 5 bases from V and 6 bases from J, with 13 bases between. This CDR3 is 13 amino acids long. For the CDR3, the DNA is TGTGCCAGCAGCCGTCAGGTCGGCCCTGAAGCTTTCTTT. It is translated as CASSRQVGPEAFF.

This clone was recorded a few times. The V call is TRBV27, the J call TRBJ2-7, with D maybe TRBD2 (7 bases). V was shortened by 5 bases and J by 4 bases, with 15 bases between the two germline ends. The CDR3 length is 14 residues. Germline V gene data show CDR1 as MNHEY and CDR2 as SMNVEV (reference sequence). The CDR3 region has the DNA TGTGCCAGCAGTCTCGCACAGGGAGGGTACGAGCAGTACTTC. As protein: CASSLAQGGYEQYF.

The chain is built from TRBV21-1 and TRBJ1-2. TRBV21-1 is reported as a pseudogene. The CDR3 has 14 amino acids. CDR3 in DNA: TGTGCCAGCATCTACCCCCGGGTGGGCTATGGCTACACCTTC. Its protein product is CASIYPRVGYGYTF.

The table lists this clone with a few counts. This chain links TRBV18 with TRBJ2-3; 14 bases align to TRBD2. CDR3 size: 16 residues. J lost 2 bases, V lost 4 bases, and 2 bases had no gene match. CDR1 and CDR2 from the germline V gene are KGHSH and LQKENI. The chain's CDR3 is CASSRTSGRITDTQYF. As DNA, the CDR3 is TGTGCCAGCTCACGGACTAGCGGGAGGATCACAGATACGCAGTATTTT.

The genes are TRBV19 and TRBJ2-3; 10 bases fit TRBD2. V lost 5 bases to trimming and J lost 3 bases; unmatched junction nucleotides: 5. Germline assignment: CDR1 LNHDA and CDR2 SQIVND (reference sequence). CDR3 size: 15 residues. This CDR3 reads CASSASGGETDTQYF. CDR3 coding DNA: TGTGCCAGTAGTGCAAGCGGGGGGGAAACAGATACGCAGTATTTT.

This clone was detected a few times. V is TRBV10-2 and J is TRBJ1-5, with 7 bases identical to TRBD1. V was clipped by 5 bases and J by 3 bases; unmatched bases: 4. The CDR3 totals 14 residues. Per the germline V gene, CDR1 is WSHSY and CDR2 is SAAADI. CDR3 bases: TGCGCCAGCAGTTCACAGGGGAACAATCAGCCCCAGCATTTT. Translation gives CASSSQGNNQPQHF.

The V gene is TRBV18, the J gene TRBJ1-1; D is unclear. CDR3 length equals 14 residues. The germline CDR1 and CDR2 sequences are KGHSH and LQKENI. V dropped 0 bases and J dropped 7 bases, with 12 bases sitting between them. The CDR3 reads CASSPPSRGSEAFF. The DNA for the CDR3 is TGTGCCAGCTCACCACCGTCCAGAGGCAGTGAAGCTTTCTTT.

This chain joins TRBV20-1 and TRBJ2-1; tentative D call: TRBD2 (6 bases). CDR1 and CDR2 from the germline V gene are DFQATT and SNEGSKA (reference sequence). This CDR3 has 11 residues. CDR3 loop: CSVSPGGEQFF. CDR3 DNA: TGCAGCGTTAGCCCCGGGGGTGAGCAGTTCTTC.

This clone was counted a few times. This chain links TRBV19 with TRBJ2-3; tentatively, D is TRBD2 (5 bases). Germline assignment: CDR1 LNHDA and CDR2 SQIVND (reference sequence). The CDR3 is 15 amino acids. The ends were cut back, 5 bases at V and 4 bases at J, with 16 bases in the middle. The CDR3: CASSFRGGSPDTQYF. Here the CDR3 DNA reads TGTGCCAGTAGTTTTCGAGGAGGTTCACCAGATACGCAGTATTTT.

Concerning this clone itself: This clone may be a read error of a much larger clone one base away. The rearrangement uses TRBV23-1 and TRBJ2-3; D possibly corresponds to TRBD1 (6 bases). TRBV23-1 is labeled an ORF, and its function is uncertain. This CDR3 region has 16 residues. Trimming removed 1 base at V and 5 bases at J, with 16 bases between. CDR3: CASSQYHRAARDTQYF. In nucleotides, the CDR3 is TGCGCCAGCAGTCAATATCACAGGGCCGCTAGAGATACGCAGTATTTT.

This clone was seen a handful of times. V usage is TRBV18 and J usage is TRBJ1-2, with D hard to call. With 7 bases removed from V and 1 base from J, the gap between germline ends came to 16 bases. This CDR3 spans 15 amino acids. Germline V gives CDR1 KGHSH, CDR2 LQKENI. CDR3: CASFLAHPLNYGYTF. In DNA, the CDR3 is TGTGCCAGCTTTTTGGCCCATCCCCTTAACTATGGCTACACCTTC.

This clone has just a few counts. V gene TRBV5-6 combines with J gene TRBJ1-5; 10 positions agree with TRBD1. The CDR3 is 15 residues long. CDR1 SGHDT and CDR2 YYEEEE come from the germline V gene. The junction had 6 bases not matched to a gene; V was cut back by 4 bases and J by 5 bases. This CDR3 reads CASSPGQGRYQPQHF. CDR3 in DNA: TGTGCCAGCAGCCCGGGACAGGGGAGGTATCAGCCCCAGCATTTT.